Below, 32 T cell receptor beta chains from the same sample are listed, as sequenced in a study of CD8+ T cells in alopecia areata. RNA extraction was followed by reverse transcription into cDNA, which acted as the sequencing template. The protocol was immunoSEQ multiplex PCR, while the TCRdb copy is restricted to in-frame clones and leaves out a portion. The repertoire holds roughly 130,000 clones, with over 50% as singletons. Sequenced material: CD4+ T cells sorted from blood, taken at week 0. These receptors came from a human donor with alopecia areata.

This chain links TRBV30 with TRBJ1-1; D gene unclear. Per the germline V gene, CDR1 is GTSNPN and CDR2 is SVGIG (reference sequence). This CDR3 is built from 13 residues. V gave up 0 bases and J gave up 0 bases, with 5 bases separating them. CDR3 region: CAWSVKLNTEAFF. The CDR3 nucleotides are TGTGCCTGGAGTGTCAAACTGAACACTGAAGCTTTCTTT.

This clone occurred a few times. This chain links TRBV21-1 with TRBJ2-2; the table's TRBD1 call for D was not verified on the DNA. TRBV21-1 is termed a pseudogene. The CDR3 length is 16 residues. The CDR3 sequence is CASSNTHEENTGELFF. The CDR3 coding sequence is TGTGCCAGCAGCAACACACATGAAGAGAACACCGGGGAGCTGTTTTTT.

The CDR3 region is CASSLGLAGGETQYF. The CDR3 region has the DNA TGTGCCAGCAGCTTGGGACTAGCGGGAGGGGAGACCCAGTACTTC. The V call is TRBV5-4, the J call TRBJ2-5; 14 nucleotides line up with TRBD2. CDR1 and CDR2 (germline): SGHNT, YYREEE (reference sequence). The CDR3 runs 15 residues. J gave up 5 bases and V 0 bases, and 0 bases lay outside the gene matches. Full variable domain (outside the CDR3, taken from reference TRBV5-4 and TRBJ2-5): ETGVTQSPTHLIKTRGQQVTLRCSSQSGHNTVSWYQQALGQGPQFIFQYYREEENGRGNFPPRFSGLQFPNYSSELNVNALELDDSALYLCASSLGLAGGETQYFGPGTRLLVL.

J is TRBJ1-1 and V is TRBV19; D unresolved. With 3 bases removed from V and 3 bases from J, the gap between germline ends came to 11 bases. CDR3 length: 14 amino acids. Germline CDR1 and CDR2: LNHDA and SQIVND (reference sequence). The CDR3 spells CASSILFQYTEAFF. CDR3 DNA sequence: TGTGCCAGTAGTATCCTCTTTCAGTACACTGAAGCTTTCTTT.

The rearrangement links TRBV10-3 to TRBJ2-7; 10 bases fit TRBD2. This CDR3 contains 11 residues. Germline trimming cut 7 bases from V and 6 bases from J; bases unmatched to any gene: 0. Per the germline V gene, CDR1 is ENHRY and CDR2 is SYGVKD. The CDR3 protein is CAITSGSEQYF. CDR3 in DNA: TGTGCCATCACTAGCGGGAGCGAGCAGTACTTC.

The V gene is TRBV5-1, the J gene TRBJ2-5, with a tentative D call TRBD1 (6 bases). Germline CDR1 and CDR2: SGHRS and YFSETQ. Trimming cost V 0 bases and J 4 bases, with 16 bases left between them. The CDR3 runs to 16 residues. DNA of the CDR3: TGCGCCAGCAGCTTGGATACGGGCAGGGGAGCAGAGACCCAGTACTTC. Its translation is CASSLDTGRGAETQYF.

Concerning this clone itself: No conserved phenylalanine or tryptophan ends this CDR3, so it is likely a read error. The limits of the CDR3 on the DNA are not certain, so only TCRdb's listed CDR3 is given. This chain links TRBV9 with TRBJ1-2; the table's D call TRBD1 went unverified against the DNA. The CDR3 has 15 residues if both end residues are counted. Per germline, CDR1 SGDLS and CDR2 YYNGEE. CDR3 protein: CASSVDSAGQGDLEL.

The CDR3 reads CASSQAPAVYGYTF. As DNA, the CDR3 is TGCGCCAGCAGCCAAGCTCCCGCAGTCTATGGCTACACCTTC. The gene calls are TRBV4-1 and TRBJ1-2; no clear D. This CDR3 is built from 14 residues. Germline V lookup: CDR1 MGHRA, CDR2 YSYEKL. V was shortened by 1 base and J by 4 bases, with 10 bases between the two germline ends.

The chain carries TRBV6-6 and TRBJ2-5; D unclear. Germline lookup yields CDR1 MNHNY and CDR2 SVGAGI (reference sequence). Trimming took off 8 bases at V and 4 bases at J, with 8 bases between the two ends. The CDR3 has 11 residues. The DNA of the CDR3 is TGTGCCAGCGGCCTACCAGAGACCCAGTACTTC. Encoded protein: CASGLPETQYF.

The V call is TRBV4-3, the J call TRBJ2-3, with no clear D. The CDR3 spans 14 residues. V lost 4 bases to trimming and J lost 5 bases, with 13 bases between them. CDR1 and CDR2 from the germline V gene are LGHNA and YSLEER. The CDR3 protein is CASSPHPLVDTQYF. CDR3 DNA sequence: TGCGCCAGCAGCCCCCACCCTCTGGTAGATACGCAGTATTTT.

The gene calls are TRBV7-3 and TRBJ2-6; D is undetermined. The CDR3 sequence is 15 residues long. The germline V and J ends were trimmed by 4 bases and 0 bases, with 7 bases remaining between them. In germline, CDR1 is SGHTA, CDR2 FQGTGA. The CDR3 nucleotides read TGTGCCAGCAGCTCCCACCTCTCTGGGGCCAACGTCCTGACTTTC. Protein: CASSSHLSGANVLTF.

The chain has TRBV7-6 and TRBJ2-5; D remains unclear. CDR1 is SGHVS, CDR2 FNYEAQ, per germline. Trimming shortened V by 1 base and J by 4 bases, and 16 bases separated the two germline ends. This CDR3 has 16 amino acids. The chain's CDR3 is CASSLELFRRGETQYF. In DNA form, the CDR3 reads TGTGCCAGCAGCTTAGAACTGTTTCGGCGCGGAGAGACCCAGTACTTC.

The rearrangement uses TRBV7-3 and TRBJ2-1; D is uncertain. The ends were cut back, 5 bases at V and 0 bases at J, with 14 bases in the middle. This CDR3 spans 16 amino acids. Germline V gene lookup returns CDR1 SGHTA and CDR2 FQGTGA. The CDR3 DNA sequence: TGTGCCAGCAGCCCGTGGGGTAGCAACTCCTACAATGAGCAGTTCTTC. Translation gives CASSPWGSNSYNEQFF.

The rearrangement uses TRBV7-9 and TRBJ2-5; D gene unclear. The germline CDR1 and CDR2 sequences are SEHNR and FQNEAQ (reference sequence). This CDR3 is built from 12 residues. V was pared by 5 bases and J by 5 bases, with 9 bases between. The CDR3 sequence is CASSPSAETQYF. The CDR3 bases are TGTGCCAGCAGCCCCTCGGCGGAGACCCAGTACTTC.

The V and J genes are TRBV7-2 and TRBJ2-7; D is perhaps TRBD2 (5 bases). Per the germline V gene, CDR1 is SGHTA and CDR2 is FQGNSA. The CDR3 sequence is 13 residues long. Trimming removed 4 bases from V and 0 bases from J, with 7 bases in between. CDR3 loop: CASSSRASYEQYF. CDR3 nucleotide sequence: TGTGCCAGCAGCTCGCGGGCCTCCTACGAGCAGTACTTC.

This clone was counted only a few times. The chain carries TRBV5-4 and TRBJ2-5; 13 nucleotides line up with TRBD2. The germline CDR1 and CDR2 sequences are SGHNT and YYREEE (reference sequence). With V trimmed by 5 bases and J by 1 base, 2 bases remained unmatched. The CDR3 is 15 amino acids. CDR3 DNA sequence: TGTGCCAGCAGTCGGACTAGCGGGGGCCAAGAGACCCAGTACTTC. Translation: CASSRTSGGQETQYF.

The chain couples TRBV5-1 to TRBJ1-6; D call uncertain. This CDR3 has 15 amino acids. Germline V gives CDR1 SGHRS, CDR2 YFSETQ. The V end lost 0 bases, the J end lost 5 bases, and 9 bases lay between the germline ends. The CDR3 protein is CASSLDPGNNSPLHF. CDR3 bases: TGCGCCAGCAGCTTGGATCCGGGAAATAATTCACCCCTCCACTTT.

This rearrangement joins TRBV15 to TRBJ1-5; 9 bases line up with TRBD1. Germline V gene sequence: CDR1 LNHNV, CDR2 YYDKDF (reference sequence). With 1 base clipped from V and 8 bases from J, the junction kept 9 bases outside the gene matches. The length of the CDR3 is 16 residues. CDR3 DNA: TGTGCCACCAGCAGAGCTGGGACAGGGAAGAGGAAGCCCCAGCATTTT. As protein: CATSRAGTGKRKPQHF.

This clone was counted between two and nine times. The chain is built from TRBV7-3 and TRBJ2-7; D ambiguous. This CDR3 is built from 12 residues. V was shortened by 6 bases and J by 6 bases, with 12 bases between the two germline ends. CDR1 and CDR2 from the germline V gene are SGHTA and FQGTGA. CDR3 in DNA: TGTGCCAGCAGTCTGCCCCCGGGCGAGCAGTACTTC. Its protein is CASSLPPGEQYF.

This clone was recorded a few times. The CDR3 nucleotides are TGTGCCATCAGTGAATCTGGAGCCGAGCAGTACTTC. Translating gives CAISESGAEQYF. This chain links TRBV10-3 with TRBJ2-7; D not certain. V shed 3 bases and J shed 6 bases, with 9 bases lying between them. CDR3 size: 12 residues. Germline V CDR1 and CDR2: ENHRY, SYGVKD.

This clone was counted between two and nine times. The chain is built from TRBV6-6 and TRBJ2-3; D remains ambiguous. The CDR3 is 13 amino acids. Germline CDR1 is MNHNY and CDR2 is SVGAGI (reference sequence). Trimming cost V 2 bases and J 1 base, with 4 bases left between them. DNA for the CDR3: TGTGCCAGCAGTTACGGGGGCACAGATACGCAGTATTTT. Protein product: CASSYGGTDTQYF.

This clone was seen only a few times. This sequence joins TRBV5-6 and TRBJ1-5; 7 positions agree with TRBD1. Germline-derived CDR1 and CDR2 are SGHDT and YYEEEE. The CDR3 consists of 16 residues. The ends lost 4 bases at V and 3 bases at J; junction bases unmatched: 10. CDR3 sequence: CASSRDRASPNQPQHF. CDR3 in DNA: TGTGCCAGCAGCAGAGACAGGGCCAGCCCCAATCAGCCCCAGCATTTT. The full variable domain, its missing parts supplied by reference TRBV5-6 and TRBJ1-5, is DAGVTQSPTHLIKTRGQQVTLRCSPKSGHDTVSWYQQALGQGPQFIFQYYEEEERQRGNFPDRFSGHQFPNYSSELNVNALLLGDSALYLCASSRDRASPNQPQHFGDGTRLSIL.

The chain couples TRBV7-2 to TRBJ1-5; no clear D gene. The CDR3 sequence is 13 residues long. CDR1 is SGHTA and CDR2 is FQGNSA in the germline V gene. V shed 5 bases and J shed 2 bases, with 7 bases lying between them. As DNA, the CDR3 is TGTGCCAGCAGCCCCATGCGCAATCAGCCCCAGCATTTT. The encoded protein is CASSPMRNQPQHF.

J is TRBJ2-1 and V is TRBV2; 7 positions match TRBD2. The CDR3 has 13 residues. The junction had 5 bases not matched to a gene; V was cut back by 6 bases and J by 6 bases. Per germline, CDR1 SNHLY and CDR2 FYNNEI. The CDR3 nucleotides read TGTGCCAGCAGGACGGGGGAGGGCAATGAGCAGTTCTTC. Amino acid sequence: CASRTGEGNEQFF.

The V call is TRBV10-3, the J call TRBJ2-7; D assignment may be TRBD1 or TRBD2 (5 bases each). This CDR3 is 14 amino acids long. The ends were cut back, 6 bases at V and 0 bases at J, with 12 bases in the middle. Germline-derived CDR1 and CDR2 are ENHRY and SYGVKD. The CDR3 reads CAISRDGSSYEQYF. DNA for the CDR3: TGTGCCATCAGCCGGGACGGAAGCTCCTACGAGCAGTACTTC.

The J gene is TRBJ2-5, the V gene TRBV7-9; no definite D call. V was pared by 4 bases and J by 4 bases, with 7 bases between. Per the germline V gene, CDR1 is SEHNR and CDR2 is FQNEAQ (reference sequence). CDR3 length equals 12 residues. The CDR3 here is CASSYPLETQYF. In DNA form, the CDR3 reads TGTGCCAGCAGCTACCCGCTAGAGACCCAGTACTTC.

The chain carries TRBV5-1 and TRBJ1-6; 8 bases are shared with TRBD1. Looked up from germline, CDR1 is SGHRS and CDR2 is YFSETQ. The V and J ends lost 1 base and 5 bases, in that order; junction bases with no gene match: 8. The CDR3 sequence is 17 residues long. CDR3 DNA: TGCGCCAGCAGCTTGAGGACAGGGCGCTTAGATAATTCACCCCTCCACTTT. It specifies CASSLRTGRLDNSPLHF.

This clone was recorded a few times. The chain couples TRBV9 to TRBJ2-3, with TRBD1 matching 7 bases. This CDR3 comprises 16 residues. Per germline, CDR1 SGDLS and CDR2 YYNGEE. V shed 4 bases and J 0 bases; nucleotides not matched to a gene: 8. The CDR3 sequence is CASSIQWDSSTDTQYF. The CDR3 nucleotides read TGTGCCAGCAGCATACAGTGGGACAGTAGCACAGATACGCAGTATTTT.

The chain employs TRBV7-3 and TRBJ2-3, with 12 nucleotides matching TRBD2. The CDR3 runs 14 residues. The V gene's germline CDR1 is SGHTA and CDR2 FQGTGA. Germline trimming cut 9 bases from V and 4 bases from J; bases unmatched to any gene: 5. CDR3 coding DNA: TGTGCCAGTTCTAGCGGGAGGGAGGCAGATACGCAGTATTTT. Translating it yields CASSSGREADTQYF.

The rearrangement joins TRBV7-9 to TRBJ2-3; D remains unclear. The CDR3 consists of 16 residues. Per the germline V gene, CDR1 is SEHNR and CDR2 is FQNEAQ (reference sequence). Trimming took 5 bases from V and 0 from J, leaving 15 bases between them. The DNA of the CDR3 is TGTGCCAGCAGCCCTCGACTCCGTGCTAGCACAGATACGCAGTATTTT. It codes for CASSPRLRASTDTQYF.

The V gene is TRBV7-9, the J gene TRBJ1-4; 10 bases map to TRBD1. V dropped 3 bases and J dropped 5; count of bases not matched to a gene: 3. The CDR3 contains 15 residues. Germline CDR1 SEHNR, CDR2 FQNEAQ (reference sequence). CDR3 nucleotides: TGTGCCAGCAGCTTCTCGGGACAGGGGAATGAAAAACTGTTTTTT. Translation: CASSFSGQGNEKLFF.

Comments on this clone: The same CDR3 also results from other DNA sequences found in this sample. The gene calls are TRBV29-1 and TRBJ1-6; D might be TRBD1 (5 bases). The CDR3 consists of 13 residues. The germline gives CDR1 SQVTM, CDR2 ANQGSEA. The V end was cut by 5 bases, the J end by 13 bases, with 18 bases between. CDR3 amino acids: CSVSDKPDSPLHF. The CDR3 DNA sequence: TGCAGCGTTTCGGACAAGCCGGACTCCCCCCTCCACTTT.